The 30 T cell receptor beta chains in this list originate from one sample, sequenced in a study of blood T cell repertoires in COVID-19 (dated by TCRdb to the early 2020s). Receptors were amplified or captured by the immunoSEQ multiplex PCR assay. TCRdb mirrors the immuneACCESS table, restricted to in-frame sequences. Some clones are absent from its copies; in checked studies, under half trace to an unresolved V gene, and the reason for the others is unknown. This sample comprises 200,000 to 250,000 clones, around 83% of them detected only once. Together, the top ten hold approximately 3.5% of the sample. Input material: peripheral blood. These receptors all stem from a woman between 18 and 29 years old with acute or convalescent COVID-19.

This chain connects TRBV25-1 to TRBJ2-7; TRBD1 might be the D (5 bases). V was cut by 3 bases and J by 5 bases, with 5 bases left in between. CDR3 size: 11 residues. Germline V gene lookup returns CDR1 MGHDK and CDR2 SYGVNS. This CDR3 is CASSDRDEQYF. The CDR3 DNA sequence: TGTGCCAGCAGTGACAGGGACGAGCAGTACTTC.

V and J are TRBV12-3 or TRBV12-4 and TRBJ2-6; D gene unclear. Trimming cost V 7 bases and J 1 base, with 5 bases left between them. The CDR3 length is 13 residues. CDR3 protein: CASMTSGANVLTF. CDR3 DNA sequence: TGTGCCAGCATGACATCTGGGGCCAACGTCCTGACTTTC.

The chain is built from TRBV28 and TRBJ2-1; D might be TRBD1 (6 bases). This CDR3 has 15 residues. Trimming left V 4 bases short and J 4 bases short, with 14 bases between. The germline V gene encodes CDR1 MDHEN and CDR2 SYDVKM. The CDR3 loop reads CASSSGHKLYNEQFF. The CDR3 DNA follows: TGTGCCAGCAGTTCGGGACACAAATTGTACAATGAGCAGTTCTTC.

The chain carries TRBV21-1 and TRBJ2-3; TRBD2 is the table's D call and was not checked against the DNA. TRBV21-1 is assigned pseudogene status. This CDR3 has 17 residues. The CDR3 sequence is CASSPHPPSGDTDTQYF. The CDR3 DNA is TGTGCCAGCAGCCCGCATCCCCCCAGCGGGGACACAGATACGCAGTATTTT.

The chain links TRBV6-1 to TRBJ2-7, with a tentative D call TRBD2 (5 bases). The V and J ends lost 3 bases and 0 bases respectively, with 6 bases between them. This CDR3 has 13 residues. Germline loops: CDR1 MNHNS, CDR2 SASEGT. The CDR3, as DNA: TGTGCCAGCAGTGACGGGAACTCCTACGAGCAGTACTTC. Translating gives CASSDGNSYEQYF.

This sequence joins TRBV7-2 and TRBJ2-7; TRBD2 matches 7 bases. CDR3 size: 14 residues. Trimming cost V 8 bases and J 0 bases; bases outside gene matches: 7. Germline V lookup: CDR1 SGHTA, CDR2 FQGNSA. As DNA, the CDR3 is TGTGCCAGCGGGTGGGGCGGGGGCTCCTACGAGCAGTACTTC. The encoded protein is CASGWGGGSYEQYF. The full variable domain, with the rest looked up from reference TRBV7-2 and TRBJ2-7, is GAGVSQSPSNKVTEKGKDVELRCDPISGHTALYWYRQSLGQGLEFLIYFQGNSAPDKSGLPSDRFSAERTGGSVSTLTIQRTQQEDSAVYLCASGWGGGSYEQYFGPGTRLTVT.

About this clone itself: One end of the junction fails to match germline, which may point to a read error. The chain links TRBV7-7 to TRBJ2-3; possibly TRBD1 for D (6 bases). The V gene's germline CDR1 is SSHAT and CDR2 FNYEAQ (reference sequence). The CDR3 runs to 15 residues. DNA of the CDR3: TGTGCTAGCAGCTTAAATACAGGGAGTACAGATACGCAGTATTTT. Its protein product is CASSLNTGSTDTQYF.

The DNA of the CDR3 is TGTGCCAGCACCGGGGGTAGGAGGTCTGGGGCCAACGTCCTGACTTTC. Amino acid sequence: CASTGGRRSGANVLTF. This chain connects TRBV3-1 (or the pseudogene TRBV3-2) to TRBJ2-6; possible D gene TRBD2, 6 bases. Trimming pared 7 bases from V and 1 base from J, leaving 14 bases between. CDR3 size: 16 residues. Germline lookup yields CDR1 LGHDT and CDR2 YNNKEL (reference sequence).

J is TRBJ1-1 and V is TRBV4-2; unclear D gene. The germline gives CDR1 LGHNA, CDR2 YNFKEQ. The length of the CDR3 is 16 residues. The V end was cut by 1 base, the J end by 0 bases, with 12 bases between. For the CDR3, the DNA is TGTGCCAGCAGCCAAGGACGCCCGGGTATGAACACTGAAGCTTTCTTT. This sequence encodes CASSQGRPGMNTEAFF.

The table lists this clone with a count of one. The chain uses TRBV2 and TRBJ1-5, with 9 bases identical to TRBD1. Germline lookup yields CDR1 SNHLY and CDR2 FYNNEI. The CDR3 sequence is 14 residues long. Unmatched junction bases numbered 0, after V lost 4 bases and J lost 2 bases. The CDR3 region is CASSGTGGNQPQHF. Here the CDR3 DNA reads TGTGCCAGCAGTGGGACAGGGGGCAATCAGCCCCAGCATTTT.

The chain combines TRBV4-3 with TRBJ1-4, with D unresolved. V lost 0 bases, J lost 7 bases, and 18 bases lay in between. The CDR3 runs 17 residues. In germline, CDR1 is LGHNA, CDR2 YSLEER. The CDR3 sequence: CASSQDPGTPAGEKLFF. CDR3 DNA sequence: TGCGCCAGCAGCCAAGACCCCGGAACCCCGGCGGGTGAAAAACTGTTTTTT.

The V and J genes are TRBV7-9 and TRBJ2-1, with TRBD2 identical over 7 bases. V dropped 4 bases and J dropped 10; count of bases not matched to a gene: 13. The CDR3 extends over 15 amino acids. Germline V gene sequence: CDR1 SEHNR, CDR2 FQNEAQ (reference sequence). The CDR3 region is CASSSLGGRGVEQFF. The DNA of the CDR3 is TGTGCCAGCAGCTCTTTGGGCGGGAGAGGTGTAGAGCAGTTCTTC.

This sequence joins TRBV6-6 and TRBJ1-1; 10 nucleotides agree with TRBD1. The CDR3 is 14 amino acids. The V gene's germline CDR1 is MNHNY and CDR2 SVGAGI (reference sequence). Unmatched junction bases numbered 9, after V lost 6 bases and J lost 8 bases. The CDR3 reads CASREGQGFREAFF. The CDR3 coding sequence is TGTGCCAGCAGAGAGGGACAGGGGTTTCGGGAAGCTTTCTTT.

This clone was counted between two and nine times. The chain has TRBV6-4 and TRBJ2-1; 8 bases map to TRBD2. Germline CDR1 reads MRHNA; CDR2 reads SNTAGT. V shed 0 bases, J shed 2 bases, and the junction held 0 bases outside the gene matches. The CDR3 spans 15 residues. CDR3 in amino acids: CASSDSSGAYNEQFF. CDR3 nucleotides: TGTGCCAGCAGTGACTCTAGCGGGGCCTACAATGAGCAGTTCTTC.

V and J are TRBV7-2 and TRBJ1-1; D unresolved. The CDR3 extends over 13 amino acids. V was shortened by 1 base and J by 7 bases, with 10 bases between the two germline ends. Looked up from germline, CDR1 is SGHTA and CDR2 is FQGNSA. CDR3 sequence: CASSLGASIEAFF. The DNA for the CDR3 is TGTGCCAGCAGCTTAGGGGCGTCGATTGAAGCTTTCTTT.

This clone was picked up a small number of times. CDR3 in amino acids: CSASTSGRALVPYEQYF. The CDR3 bases are TGCAGTGCCAGTACTAGCGGGAGGGCCTTAGTCCCCTACGAGCAGTACTTC. J is TRBJ2-7 and V is TRBV20-1; TRBD2 aligns across 13 bases. The CDR3 consists of 17 residues. Germline CDR1 is DFQATT and CDR2 is SNEGSKA (reference sequence). Trimming cost V 6 bases and J 2 bases; bases outside gene matches: 13.

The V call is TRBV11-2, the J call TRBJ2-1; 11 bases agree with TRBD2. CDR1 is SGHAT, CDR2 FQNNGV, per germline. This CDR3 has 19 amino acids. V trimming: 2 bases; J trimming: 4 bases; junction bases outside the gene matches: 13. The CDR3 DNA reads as TGTGCCAGCAGCTTATGGCCCTTATATGGGACTAGCGGTTACAATGAGCAGTTCTTC. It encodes CASSLWPLYGTSGYNEQFF.

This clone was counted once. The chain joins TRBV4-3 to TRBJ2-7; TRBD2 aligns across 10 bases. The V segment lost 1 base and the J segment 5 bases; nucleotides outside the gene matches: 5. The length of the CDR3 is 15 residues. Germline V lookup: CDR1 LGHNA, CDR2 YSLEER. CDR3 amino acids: CASSQGSGRAHEQYF. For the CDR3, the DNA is TGCGCCAGCAGCCAAGGGAGCGGGAGGGCCCACGAGCAGTACTTC.

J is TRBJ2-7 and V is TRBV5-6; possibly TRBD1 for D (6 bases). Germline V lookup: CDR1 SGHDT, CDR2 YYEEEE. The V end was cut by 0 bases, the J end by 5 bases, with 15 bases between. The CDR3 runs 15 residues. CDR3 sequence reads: CASSLVQGIYDEQYF. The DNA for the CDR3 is TGTGCCAGCAGCTTGGTACAGGGAATCTACGACGAGCAGTACTTC.

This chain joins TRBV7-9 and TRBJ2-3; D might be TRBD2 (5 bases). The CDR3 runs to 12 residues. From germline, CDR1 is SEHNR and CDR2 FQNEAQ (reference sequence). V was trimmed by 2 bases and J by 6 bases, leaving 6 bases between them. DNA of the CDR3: TGTGCCAGCAGCTTACTAGCTGATACGCAGTATTTT. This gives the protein CASSLLADTQYF.

CDR3 region: CASSYSGTGLSEKLFF. CDR3 nucleotides: TGTGCCAGCAGTTACTCAGGGACAGGTCTGAGCGAAAAACTGTTTTTT. The chain joins TRBV27 to TRBJ1-4; 8 bases agree with TRBD1. Looked up from germline, CDR1 is MNHEY and CDR2 is SMNVEV (reference sequence). Losses at the gene ends were 4 bases for V and 8 bases for J; bases not matched to a gene: 12. This CDR3 has 16 amino acids. Full variable domain (remainder filled in from reference TRBV27 and TRBJ1-4): EAQVTQNPRYLITVTGKKLTVTCSQNMNHEYMSWYRQDPGLGLRQIYYSMNVEVTDKGDVPEGYKVSRKEKRNFPLILESPSPNQTSLYFCASSYSGTGLSEKLFFGSGTQLSVL.

The CDR3 region is CASSYSGQGTNQPQHF. The CDR3, as DNA: TGTGCCAGCAGTTACTCGGGACAGGGAACGAATCAGCCCCAGCATTTT. The chain couples TRBV6-5 to TRBJ1-5; 9 bases align to TRBD1. The CDR3 is made up of 16 amino acids. Per the germline V gene, CDR1 is MNHEY and CDR2 is SVGAGI. Trimming at V came to 0 bases and at J to 4 bases, leaving 4 bases not matched to a gene.

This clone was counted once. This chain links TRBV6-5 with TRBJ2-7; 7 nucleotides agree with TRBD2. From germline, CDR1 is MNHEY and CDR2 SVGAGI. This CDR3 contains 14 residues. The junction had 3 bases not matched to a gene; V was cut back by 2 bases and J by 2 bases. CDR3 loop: CASSYGTNAYEQYF. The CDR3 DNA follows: TGTGCCAGCAGTTACGGGACTAATGCCTACGAGCAGTACTTC.

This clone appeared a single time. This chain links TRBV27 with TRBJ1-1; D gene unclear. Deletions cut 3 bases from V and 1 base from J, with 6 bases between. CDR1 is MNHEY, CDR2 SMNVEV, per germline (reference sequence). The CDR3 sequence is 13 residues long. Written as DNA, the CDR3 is TGTGCCAGCAGTTTCTCCCGGAACACTGAAGCTTTCTTT. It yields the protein CASSFSRNTEAFF.

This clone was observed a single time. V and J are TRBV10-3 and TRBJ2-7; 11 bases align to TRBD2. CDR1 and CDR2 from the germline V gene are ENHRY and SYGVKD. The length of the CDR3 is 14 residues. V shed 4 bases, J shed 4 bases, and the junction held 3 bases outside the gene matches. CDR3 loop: CAISGSGRVYEQYF. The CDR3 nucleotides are TGTGCCATCAGTGGTAGCGGGAGGGTATACGAGCAGTACTTC.

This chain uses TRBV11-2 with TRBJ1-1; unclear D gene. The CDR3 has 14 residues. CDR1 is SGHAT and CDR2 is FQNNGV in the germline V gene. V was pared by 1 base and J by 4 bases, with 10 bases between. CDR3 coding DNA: TGTGCCAGCAGCTTAGTGCGGGAAGGCACTGAAGCTTTCTTT. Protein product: CASSLVREGTEAFF.

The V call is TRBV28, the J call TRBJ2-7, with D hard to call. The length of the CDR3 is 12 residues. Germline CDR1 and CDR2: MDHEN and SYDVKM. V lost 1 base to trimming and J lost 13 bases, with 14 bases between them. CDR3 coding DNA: TGTGCCAGCAGTTTATCCGCGCGGCGAGTCTACTTC. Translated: CASSLSARRVYF.

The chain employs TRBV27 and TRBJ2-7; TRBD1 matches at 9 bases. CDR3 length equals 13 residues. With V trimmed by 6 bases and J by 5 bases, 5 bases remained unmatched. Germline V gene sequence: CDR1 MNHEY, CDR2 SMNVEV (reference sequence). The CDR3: CASRVGQGHEQYF. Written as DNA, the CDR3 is TGTGCCAGCAGGGTCGGACAGGGGCACGAGCAGTACTTC.

The CDR3 sequence is CASSQNRGSQETQYF. DNA of the CDR3: TGTGCCAGCAGCCAAAACAGGGGGTCCCAAGAGACCCAGTACTTC. J is TRBJ2-5 and V is TRBV11-2, with 8 bases matching TRBD1. The CDR3 is made up of 15 amino acids. Trimming at V came to 5 bases and at J to 1 base, leaving 6 bases not matched to a gene. Germline V gene data show CDR1 as SGHAT and CDR2 as FQNNGV.

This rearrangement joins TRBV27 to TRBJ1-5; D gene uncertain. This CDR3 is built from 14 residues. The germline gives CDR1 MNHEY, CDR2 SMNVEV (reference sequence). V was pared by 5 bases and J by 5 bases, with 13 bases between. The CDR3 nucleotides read TGTGCCAGCAGTCTACATAGCGGCTATCAGCCCCAGCATTTT. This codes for CASSLHSGYQPQHF.